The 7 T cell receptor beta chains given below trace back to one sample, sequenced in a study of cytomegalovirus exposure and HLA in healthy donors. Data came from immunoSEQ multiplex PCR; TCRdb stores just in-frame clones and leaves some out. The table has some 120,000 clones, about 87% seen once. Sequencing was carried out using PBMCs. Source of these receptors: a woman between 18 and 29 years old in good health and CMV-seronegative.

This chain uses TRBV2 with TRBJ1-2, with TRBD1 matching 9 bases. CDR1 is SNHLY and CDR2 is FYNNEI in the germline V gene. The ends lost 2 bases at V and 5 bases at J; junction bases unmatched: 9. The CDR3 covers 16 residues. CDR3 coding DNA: TGTGCCAGCAGTGAATGGACAGGGGTGGAATCTTATGGCTACACCTTC. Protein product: CASSEWTGVESYGYTF.

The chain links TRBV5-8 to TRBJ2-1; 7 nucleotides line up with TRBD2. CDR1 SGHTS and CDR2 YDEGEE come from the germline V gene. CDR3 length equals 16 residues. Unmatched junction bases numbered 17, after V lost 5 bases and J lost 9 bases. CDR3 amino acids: CASSPTAGPGWGEQFF. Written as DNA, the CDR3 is TGTGCCAGCAGTCCGACAGCGGGGCCTGGATGGGGTGAGCAGTTCTTC. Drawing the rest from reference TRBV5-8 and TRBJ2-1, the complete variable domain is EAGVTQSPTHLIKTRGQQATLRCSPISGHTSVYWYQQALGLGLQFLLWYDEGEERNRGNFPPRFSGRQFPNYSSELNVNALELEDSALYLCASSPTAGPGWGEQFFGPGTRLTVL.

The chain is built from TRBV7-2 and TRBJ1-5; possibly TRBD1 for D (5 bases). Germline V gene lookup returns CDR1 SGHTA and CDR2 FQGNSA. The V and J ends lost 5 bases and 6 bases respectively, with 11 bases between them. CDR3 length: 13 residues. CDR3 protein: CASSPQGGQPQHF. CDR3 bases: TGTGCCAGCAGCCCCCAGGGAGGTCAGCCCCAGCATTTT. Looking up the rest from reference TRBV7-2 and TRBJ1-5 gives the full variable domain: GAGVSQSPSNKVTEKGKDVELRCDPISGHTALYWYRQSLGQGLEFLIYFQGNSAPDKSGLPSDRFSAERTGGSVSTLTIQRTQQEDSAVYLCASSPQGGQPQHFGDGTRLSIL.

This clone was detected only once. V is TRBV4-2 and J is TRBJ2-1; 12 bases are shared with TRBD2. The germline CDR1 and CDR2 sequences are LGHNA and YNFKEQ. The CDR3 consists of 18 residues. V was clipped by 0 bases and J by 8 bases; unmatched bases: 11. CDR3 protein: CASSQDYLASGGADEQFF. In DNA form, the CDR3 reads TGTGCCAGCAGCCAAGATTACTTGGCTAGCGGGGGGGCCGATGAGCAGTTCTTC.

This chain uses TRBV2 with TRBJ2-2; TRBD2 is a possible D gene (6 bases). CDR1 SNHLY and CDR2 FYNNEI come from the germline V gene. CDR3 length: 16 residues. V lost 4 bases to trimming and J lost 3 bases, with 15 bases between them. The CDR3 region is CASSVAWGVDTGELFF. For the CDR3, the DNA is TGTGCCAGCAGTGTTGCTTGGGGGGTGGACACCGGGGAGCTGTTTTTT.

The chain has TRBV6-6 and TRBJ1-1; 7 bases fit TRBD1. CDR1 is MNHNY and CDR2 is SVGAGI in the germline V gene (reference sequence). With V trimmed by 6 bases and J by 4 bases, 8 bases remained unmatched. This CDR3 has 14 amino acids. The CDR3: CASREYRGSTEAFF. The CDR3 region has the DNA TGTGCCAGCAGGGAATACAGGGGTTCCACTGAAGCTTTCTTT.

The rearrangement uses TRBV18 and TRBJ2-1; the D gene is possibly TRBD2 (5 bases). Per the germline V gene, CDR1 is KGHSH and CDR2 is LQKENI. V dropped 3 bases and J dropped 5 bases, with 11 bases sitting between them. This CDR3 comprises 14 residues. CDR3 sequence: CASSPSQRDNEQFF. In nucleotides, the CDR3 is TGTGCCAGCTCACCCTCCCAGAGGGACAATGAGCAGTTCTTC.